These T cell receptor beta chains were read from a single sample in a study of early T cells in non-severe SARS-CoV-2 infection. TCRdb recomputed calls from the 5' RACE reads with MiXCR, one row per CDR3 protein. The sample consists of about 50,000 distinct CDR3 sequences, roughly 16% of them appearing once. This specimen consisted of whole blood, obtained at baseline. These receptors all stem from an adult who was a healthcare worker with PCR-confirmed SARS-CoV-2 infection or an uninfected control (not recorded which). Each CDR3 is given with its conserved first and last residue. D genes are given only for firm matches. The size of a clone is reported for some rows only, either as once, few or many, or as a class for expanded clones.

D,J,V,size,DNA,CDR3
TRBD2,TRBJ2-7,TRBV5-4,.,TGTGCCAGCAGCTTGGCCGCGACTAGCGGGAGCCACTACGAGCAGTACTTC,CASSLAATSGSHYEQYF
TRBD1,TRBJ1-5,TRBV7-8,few,TGTGCCAGCAGCCCGCGACAGGGTCAGGGTCAGCCCCAGCATTTT,CASSPRQGQGQPQHF
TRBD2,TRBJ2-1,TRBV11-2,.,TGTGCCAGCAGCCCACCACTAGCGGCGCAGTTCTTC,CASSPPLAAQFF
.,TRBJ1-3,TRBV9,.,TGTGCCAGCAGCGTGAGCGAAGGGGAGAACATATATTTT,CASSVSEGENIYF
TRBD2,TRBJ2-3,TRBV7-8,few,TGTGCCAGCAGCTTACTAGCGGGGGGGCGAGATACGCAGTATTTT,CASSLLAGGRDTQYF
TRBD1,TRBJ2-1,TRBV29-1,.,TGCAGCGCACGACGGGACAGTGCGGCCAATGAGCAGTTCTTC,CSARRDSAANEQFF
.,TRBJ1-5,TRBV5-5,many,TGTGCCAGCAGCGACAGTTATAGCAATCAGCCCCAGCATTTT,CASSDSYSNQPQHF
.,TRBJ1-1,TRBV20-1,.,TGCAGTGCTAGAGACCCCGGACGGAGCATAGAGAACACTGAAGCTTTCTTT,CSARDPGRSIENTEAFF
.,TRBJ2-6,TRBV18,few,TGTGCCAGCTCACCACAGGACTCTGGGGCCAACGTCCTGACTTTC,CASSPQDSGANVLTF
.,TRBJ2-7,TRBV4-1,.,TGCGCCAGCAGCCTGCAGCGGGACACAGCCTACGAGCAGTACTTC,CASSLQRDTAYEQYF
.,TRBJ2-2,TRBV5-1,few,TGCGCCAGCAGCTTTGCTGAGGGCCGCAACACCGGGGAGCTGTTTTTT,CASSFAEGRNTGELFF
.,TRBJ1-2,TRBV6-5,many,TGTGCCAGCACAGGCAGCCATGGCTACACCTTC,CASTGSHGYTF
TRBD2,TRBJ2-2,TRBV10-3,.,TGTGCCATCAGGGGACTAGCGGGGGGCCGGGACACCGGGGAGCTGTTTTTT,CAIRGLAGGRDTGELFF
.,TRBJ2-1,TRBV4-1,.,TGCGCCAGCAGCCAAGCAGGGACTTCCTCCTACAATGAGCAGTTCTTC,CASSQAGTSSYNEQFF
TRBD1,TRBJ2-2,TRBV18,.,TGTGCCAGCTCACCAGACAGGGCTGCCGGGGAGCTGTTTTTT,CASSPDRAAGELFF
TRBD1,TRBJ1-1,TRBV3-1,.,TGTGCCAGCAGCTTTCGGACAGGGGGAGACACTGAAGCTTTCTTT,CASSFRTGGDTEAFF
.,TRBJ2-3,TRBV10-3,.,TGTGCCATCAGTGAGGGGGCGGGAACTACAGATACGCAGTATTTT,CAISEGAGTTDTQYF
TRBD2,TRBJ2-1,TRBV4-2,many,TGTGCCAGCAGCCAAGATCGCGGGAGGAAGGGTGAGCAGTTCTTC,CASSQDRGRKGEQFF
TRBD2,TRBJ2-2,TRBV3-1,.,TGTGCCAGCAGCCGGGCTAGCGGGAGACCCGGGGAGCTGTTTTTT,CASSRASGRPGELFF
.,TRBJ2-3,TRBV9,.,TGTGCCAGCAGCGTATTGGGATCAGATACGCAGTATTTT,CASSVLGSDTQYF
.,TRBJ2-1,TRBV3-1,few,TGTGCCAGCAGCCAAGAATATGGGCCCGAGCAGTTCTTC,CASSQEYGPEQFF
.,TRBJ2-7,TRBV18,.,TGTGCCAGCTCATGGGGAGAAGGGGAGTACGAGCAGTACTTC,CASSWGEGEYEQYF
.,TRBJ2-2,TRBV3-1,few,TGTGCCAGCAGCCAATTCGAGGGCCGCACCGGGGAGCTGTTTTTT,CASSQFEGRTGELFF
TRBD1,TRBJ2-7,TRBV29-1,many,TGCAGCGTGGGGTGGCAGGGGGCGAAGGAGCAGTACTTC,CSVGWQGAKEQYF
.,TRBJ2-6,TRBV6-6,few,TGTGCCAGCAGTTTCCCGCAGAAATCCGCAGGGGTCTCTGGGGCCAACGTCCTGACTTTC,CASSFPQKSAGVSGANVLTF
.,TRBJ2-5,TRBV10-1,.,TGCGCCAGCAGATACAGGGAACGAGAGACCCAGTACTTC,CASRYRERETQYF
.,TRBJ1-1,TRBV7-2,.,TGTGCCAGCAGCTCTCGGACAAGGGGAACTGAAGCTTTCTTT,CASSSRTRGTEAFF
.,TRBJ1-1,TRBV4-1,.,TGCGCCAGCAGCCACAACACTGAAGCTTTCTTT,CASSHNTEAFF
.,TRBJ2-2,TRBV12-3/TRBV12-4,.,TGTGCCAGTAGGGACTTAGCGGCCCTGAACACCGGGGAGCTGTTTTTT,CASRDLAALNTGELFF
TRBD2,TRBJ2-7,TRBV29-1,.,TGCAGCGACAGAAATGGACTAGCAAGATCCAACGAGCAGTACTTC,CSDRNGLARSNEQYF
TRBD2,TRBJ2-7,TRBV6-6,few,TGTGCCAGCAGTTACTCCGGGAGGGTTGAGCAGTACTTC,CASSYSGRVEQYF
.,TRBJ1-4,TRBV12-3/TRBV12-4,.,TGTGCCAGCAGCTTGACAGGAGGGGCTGAAAAACTGTTTTTT,CASSLTGGAEKLFF
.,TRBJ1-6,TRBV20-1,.,TGCAGTGCTCTGGCAGGGAATTCACCCCTCCACTTT,CSALAGNSPLHF
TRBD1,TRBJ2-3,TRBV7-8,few,TGTGCCAGCAGCTTAGCCGGTCGGACAGGAAGGTCAGATACGCAGTATTTT,CASSLAGRTGRSDTQYF
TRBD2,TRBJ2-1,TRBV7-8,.,TGTGCCAGCAGGTCCGGGACTAGGGGGTACAATGAGCAGTTCTTC,CASRSGTRGYNEQFF
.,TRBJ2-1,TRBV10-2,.,TGCGCCAGCAGTGATTTGGGGGCGGATGAGCAGTTCTTC,CASSDLGADEQFF
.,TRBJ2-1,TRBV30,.,TGTGCCTGGAGCGCGACGAGGGGGGCCAATGAGCAGTTCTTC,CAWSATRGANEQFF
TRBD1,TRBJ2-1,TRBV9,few,TGTGCCAGCAGCGTGCCAGGGGGCAATGAGCAGTTCTTC,CASSVPGGNEQFF
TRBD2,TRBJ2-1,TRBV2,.,TGTGCCAGCAATCACATTGGGCTAGCGGGGGGCAGCTCCTACAATGAGCAGTTCTTC,CASNHIGLAGGSSYNEQFF
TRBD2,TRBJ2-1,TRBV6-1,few,TGTGCCAGCAAGAGTAGCGGGAGGGTAGGGTACTACAATGAGCAGTTCTTC,CASKSSGRVGYYNEQFF
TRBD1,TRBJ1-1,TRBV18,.,TGTGCCAGCTCACCACCGGGACAGGGGGAGGACACTGAAGCTTTCTTT,CASSPPGQGEDTEAFF
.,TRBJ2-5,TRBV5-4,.,TGTGCCAGCAGCACAACGTACCAAGAGACCCAGTACTTC,CASSTTYQETQYF
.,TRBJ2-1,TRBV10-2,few,TGCGCCAGCAGAGGGGGGATCTACAATGAGCAGTTCTTC,CASRGGIYNEQFF
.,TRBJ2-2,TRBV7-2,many,TGTGCCAGCAGCCTAGACTGGGACGCCGGGGAGCTGTTTTTT,CASSLDWDAGELFF
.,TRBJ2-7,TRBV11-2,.,TGTGCCAGCAGGGGGCTAGCGAACACCTACGAGCAGTACTTC,CASRGLANTYEQYF
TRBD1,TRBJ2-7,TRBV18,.,TGTGCCAGCTCACCGGGGACAGGGGTAATCCACGAGCAGTACTTC,CASSPGTGVIHEQYF
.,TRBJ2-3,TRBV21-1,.,TGTGCCAGCAGCAAAGGGTGGGGGGAACTACAAGATACGCAGTATTTT,CASSKGWGELQDTQYF
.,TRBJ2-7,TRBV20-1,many,TGCAGTGCTAGAGTCAGTGACTACGAGCAGTACTTC,CSARVSDYEQYF
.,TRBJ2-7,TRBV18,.,TGTGCCAGCTGTTCGGGCAGGGACTGCTACGAGCAGTACTTC,CASCSGRDCYEQYF
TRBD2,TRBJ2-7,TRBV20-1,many,TGCAGTGCTAGGGAGCGGGAGTACGAGCAGTACTTC,CSAREREYEQYF
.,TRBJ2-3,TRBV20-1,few,TGCAGTGCTATGTTCCTGACAGATACGCAGTATTTT,CSAMFLTDTQYF
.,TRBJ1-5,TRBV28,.,TGTGCCAGCAGTTCTGGGGAGGGTTGGAATCAGCCCCAGCATTTT,CASSSGEGWNQPQHF
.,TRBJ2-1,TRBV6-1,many,TGTGCCAGCAGTGTACCGGGACACTTCGATGAGCAGTTCTTC,CASSVPGHFDEQFF
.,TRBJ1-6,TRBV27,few,TGTGCCAGCAGTTTGGGGCCAGGGTATAATTCACCCCTCCACTTT,CASSLGPGYNSPLHF